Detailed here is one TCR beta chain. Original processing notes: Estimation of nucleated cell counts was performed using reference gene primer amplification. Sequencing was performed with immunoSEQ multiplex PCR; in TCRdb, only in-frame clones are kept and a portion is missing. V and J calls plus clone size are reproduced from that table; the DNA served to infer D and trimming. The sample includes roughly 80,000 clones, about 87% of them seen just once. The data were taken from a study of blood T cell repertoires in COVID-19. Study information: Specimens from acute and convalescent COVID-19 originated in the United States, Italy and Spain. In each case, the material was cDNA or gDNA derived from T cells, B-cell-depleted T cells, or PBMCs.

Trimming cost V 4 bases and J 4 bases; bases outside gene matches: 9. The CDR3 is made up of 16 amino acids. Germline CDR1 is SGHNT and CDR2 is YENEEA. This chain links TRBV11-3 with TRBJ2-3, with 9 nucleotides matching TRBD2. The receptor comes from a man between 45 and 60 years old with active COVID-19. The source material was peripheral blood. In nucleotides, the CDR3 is TGTGCCAGCAGCTCCAGTAGCGGGAGTTACCCAGATACGCAGTATTTT. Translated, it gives CASSSSSGSYPDTQYF.